Presented here are 28 T cell receptor beta chains from one specimen sequenced in a study of T-cell memory formation after mild COVID-19. TCRdb analysed the 5' RACE reads with MiXCR anew, one entry per CDR3 protein. The data show 390,000 or so distinct CDR3 sequences, about a sixth seen once. Sequencing used PBMCs or a T cell subset sorted from them (not recorded which). The receptors shown here come from a man in his late teens or twenties who had mild COVID-19 (a few samples of this study predate the infection). Cell type and time point are not known.

The rearrangement joins TRBV18 to TRBJ1-6; D not resolved. The germline CDR1 and CDR2 sequences are KGHSH and LQKENI. This CDR3 region has 15 residues. V shed 2 bases and J shed 9 bases, with 14 bases lying between them. The CDR3 here is CASSPSLNTGSPLHF. In DNA, the CDR3 is TGTGCCAGCTCACCATCGCTCAACACGGGTTCACCCCTCCACTTT.

The chain recombines TRBV19 with TRBJ1-1, with 8 bases fitting TRBD1. Trimming at V came to 6 bases and at J to 6 bases, leaving 9 bases not matched to a gene. CDR1 and CDR2 (germline): LNHDA, SQIVND (reference sequence). The CDR3 contains 14 residues. In DNA form, the CDR3 reads TGTGCCAGTAGACGGACAGGGCAAAACTCTGAAGCTTTCTTT. Translation: CASRRTGQNSEAFF.

Only a few counts were recorded for this clonotype. The J gene is TRBJ2-2, the V gene TRBV4-3; possible D gene TRBD2, 6 bases. V was trimmed by 4 bases and J by 6 bases, leaving 21 bases between them. This CDR3 has 17 residues. Germline V gene data show CDR1 as LGHNA and CDR2 as YSLEER. This chain's CDR3 is CASSPGWGGARAGELFF. The CDR3 region has the DNA TGCGCCAGCAGCCCCGGTTGGGGCGGGGCTCGAGCCGGGGAGCTGTTTTTT.

This clonotype was recorded at least ten times. The V and J genes are TRBV5-1 and TRBJ2-5; the match to TRBD2 covers 13 bases. Per the germline V gene, CDR1 is SGHRS and CDR2 is YFSETQ. With 4 bases clipped from V and 3 bases from J, the junction kept 3 bases outside the gene matches. The CDR3 covers 15 residues. The chain's CDR3 is CASSPGTSGEETQYF. CDR3 DNA: TGCGCCAGCAGCCCGGGGACTAGCGGGGAAGAGACCCAGTACTTC.

V and J are TRBV27 and TRBJ1-5; 7 bases are shared with TRBD1. V lost 8 bases and J lost 6; bases outside the gene matches: 7. CDR1 and CDR2 (germline): MNHEY, SMNVEV (reference sequence). This CDR3 region has 13 residues. CDR3 sequence (DNA): TGTGCCAGCGGCCAGACAGGGACTCAGCCCCAGCATTTT. Amino acid sequence: CASGQTGTQPQHF.

The chain combines TRBV7-9 with TRBJ2-2; possibly TRBD2 for D (5 bases). Germline CDR1 is SEHNR and CDR2 is FQNEAQ (reference sequence). V was pared by 8 bases and J by 6 bases, with 7 bases between. The length of the CDR3 is 11 residues. In DNA, the CDR3 is TGTGCCAGCTCGGGATCCGGGGAGCTGTTTTTT. Its protein is CASSGSGELFF.

This clonotype was seen a few times. The rearrangement joins TRBV7-8 to TRBJ2-1, with a weak D call TRBD2 (5 bases). This CDR3 has 13 residues. The ends were cut back, 7 bases at V and 4 bases at J, with 11 bases in the middle. CDR1 and CDR2 from the germline V gene are SGHVS and FQNEAQ. CDR3 sequence reads: CASMAPGYNEQFF. Written as DNA, the CDR3 is TGTGCCAGCATGGCACCGGGGTACAATGAGCAGTTCTTC.

This clonotype was recorded a few times. This chain uses TRBV6-5 with TRBJ2-5, with unresolved D. Looked up from germline, CDR1 is MNHEY and CDR2 is SVGAGI. There are 13 residues in the CDR3. CDR3 in amino acids: CATSQGSQETQYF. Written as DNA, the CDR3 is TGTGCTACGAGCCAAGGTTCCCAAGAGACCCAGTACTTC.

The rearrangement uses TRBV7-9 and TRBJ2-3; 12 positions agree with TRBD2. The V gene's germline CDR1 is SEHNR and CDR2 FQNEAQ (reference sequence). With 5 bases clipped from V and 4 bases from J, the junction kept 7 bases outside the gene matches. This CDR3 is 16 amino acids long. CDR3 protein: CASSIRLAGASDTQYF. The CDR3 DNA sequence: TGTGCCAGCAGCATCCGACTAGCGGGGGCCTCAGATACGCAGTATTTT.

This clonotype appeared a single time. A much larger clone lies a single base off, so this may be a read error. This chain connects TRBV12-5 to TRBJ2-3; 7 bases map to TRBD1. Germline CDR1 reads LGHNT; CDR2 reads FRNRAP. The CDR3 covers 15 residues. The CDR3 here is CDSGPNRGGTDTQYF. The CDR3 DNA is TGTGATAGTGGTCCTAACAGGGGAGGCACAGATACGCAGTATTTT. Full variable domain (rest looked up from reference TRBV12-5 and TRBJ2-3): DARVTQTPRHKVTEMGQEVTMRCQPILGHNTVFWYRQTMMQGLELLAYFRNRAPLDDSGMPKDRFSAEMPDATLATLKIQPSEPRDSAVYFCDSGPNRGGTDTQYFGPGTRLTVL.

Only a few counts were recorded for this clonotype. This chain links TRBV6-5 with TRBJ1-2; D unresolved. Trimming pared 3 bases from V and 7 bases from J, leaving 12 bases between. CDR1 is MNHEY, CDR2 SVGAGI, per germline. CDR3 length: 13 residues. The CDR3 sequence is CASSYESIFGYTF. The CDR3 DNA follows: TGTGCCAGCAGTTATGAATCCATTTTTGGCTACACCTTC.

The chain joins TRBV3-1 to TRBJ2-2, with 11 bases matching TRBD1. J lost 3 bases, V lost 1 base, and 10 bases had no gene match. Germline CDR1 LGHDT, CDR2 YNNKEL (reference sequence). The CDR3 totals 19 residues. The CDR3 sequence is CASSQVVGKGQGDTGELFF. Written as DNA, the CDR3 is TGTGCCAGCAGCCAAGTCGTGGGGAAGGGACAGGGGGACACCGGGGAGCTGTTTTTT.

This clonotype appeared many times. This chain links TRBV5-1 with TRBJ2-3, with TRBD1 identical over 8 bases. CDR1 and CDR2 from the germline V gene are SGHRS and YFSETQ. The V and J ends lost 4 bases and 6 bases, in that order; junction bases with no gene match: 10. The CDR3 is made up of 15 amino acids. In nucleotides, the CDR3 is TGCGCCAGCAGCCCTCAGGGGGCCTCGGGGGATACGCAGTATTTT. Its protein product is CASSPQGASGDTQYF.

The chain links TRBV3-1 to TRBJ2-1, with D unresolved. Per the germline V gene, CDR1 is LGHDT and CDR2 is YNNKEL (reference sequence). V gave up 2 bases and J gave up 12 bases, with 8 bases separating them. The CDR3 totals 11 residues. This CDR3 reads CASSQPPMQFF. The CDR3, as DNA: TGTGCCAGCAGCCAACCCCCGATGCAGTTCTTC.

This rearrangement joins TRBV19 to TRBJ1-1; D perhaps matches TRBD1 (5 bases). CDR1 is LNHDA and CDR2 is SQIVND in the germline V gene (reference sequence). The germline V and J ends were trimmed by 3 bases and 5 bases, with 19 bases remaining between them. This CDR3 spans 16 amino acids. The CDR3: CASSIYAGPFGTEAFF. CDR3 nucleotide sequence: TGTGCCAGTAGTATTTACGCAGGGCCCTTCGGGACTGAAGCTTTCTTT.

The V gene is TRBV11-2, the J gene TRBJ1-1; D remains unclear. Germline V CDR1 and CDR2: SGHAT, FQNNGV. This CDR3 is built from 11 residues. The V end lost 5 bases, the J end lost 3 bases, and 4 bases lay between the germline ends. The CDR3 nucleotides read TGTGCCAGCAGCCCACACACTGAAGCTTTCTTT. Encoded protein: CASSPHTEAFF.

The chain joins TRBV7-9 to TRBJ2-1; perhaps TRBD1 as D (5 bases). The V and J ends lost 1 base and 0 bases respectively, with 19 bases between them. The CDR3 length is 19 residues. The V gene's germline CDR1 is SEHNR and CDR2 FQNEAQ (reference sequence). The CDR3 coding sequence is TGTGCCAGCAGCTTAGGGGATGGCAGGACACTCAGCTCCTACAATGAGCAGTTCTTC. It translates to CASSLGDGRTLSSYNEQFF.

This clonotype has a single count. This chain links TRBV20-1 with TRBJ2-3; 12 bases are shared with TRBD2. Trimming took 7 bases from V and 4 from J; bases not matched to a gene: 6. Per germline, CDR1 DFQATT and CDR2 SNEGSKA (reference sequence). The CDR3 length is 14 residues. The CDR3 sequence: CSGASGGVADTQYF. CDR3 bases: TGCAGTGGCGCTAGCGGGGGGGTCGCAGATACGCAGTATTTT.

This clonotype was detected a few times. This chain links TRBV28 with TRBJ2-5; TRBD2 aligns across 10 bases. The CDR3 is 15 residues long. The germline gives CDR1 MDHEN, CDR2 SYDVKM. The trim removed 8 bases at V and 5 bases at J, leaving 11 bases unmatched. Here the CDR3 DNA reads TGTGCCAGCCTCTCAGCGGGGGGGCCGGAGGAGACCCAGTACTTC. Its protein is CASLSAGGPEETQYF.

The genes are TRBV7-9 and TRBJ2-5; 7 nucleotides agree with TRBD1. This CDR3 comprises 16 residues. The germline CDR1 and CDR2 sequences are SEHNR and FQNEAQ (reference sequence). Trimming cost V 5 bases and J 4 bases; bases outside gene matches: 13. CDR3 loop: CASSANRDSRGETQYF. In DNA, the CDR3 is TGTGCCAGCAGCGCCAACCGGGACAGTCGGGGAGAGACCCAGTACTTC.

This clonotype was seen more than once but under ten times. The V call is TRBV5-5, the J call TRBJ1-2; 9 bases line up with TRBD1. J was trimmed by 6 bases and V by 6 bases; bases with no gene match: 12. CDR3 size: 15 residues. Germline loops: CDR1 SGHKS, CDR2 YYEKEE (reference sequence). CDR3 amino acids: CASNPGQGRWDGYTF. In DNA form, the CDR3 reads TGTGCCAGCAATCCGGGACAGGGAAGATGGGATGGCTACACCTTC.

The chain carries TRBV4-2 and TRBJ2-3; D may correspond to TRBD1 or TRBD2 (5 bases each). The germline V gene encodes CDR1 LGHNA and CDR2 YNFKEQ. Trimming removed 0 bases from V and 1 base from J, with 11 bases in between. This CDR3 contains 16 residues. The CDR3 sequence: CASSQEGMGGTDTQYF. The CDR3 coding sequence is TGTGCCAGCAGCCAAGAGGGGATGGGGGGCACAGATACGCAGTATTTT.

This chain uses TRBV9 with TRBJ2-1; perhaps TRBD1 as D (6 bases). Looked up from germline, CDR1 is SGDLS and CDR2 is YYNGEE. CDR3 length: 15 residues. V shed 4 bases and J shed 1 base, with 12 bases lying between them. In DNA, the CDR3 is TGTGCCAGCAGCCGCCGACAGGAATCCTACAATGAGCAGTTCTTC. Encoded protein: CASSRRQESYNEQFF.

The rearrangement links TRBV20-1 to TRBJ1-4; possible D gene TRBD1, 5 bases. The CDR3 runs to 14 residues. Germline V CDR1 and CDR2: DFQATT, SNEGSKA (reference sequence). The V gene lost 6 bases and the J gene lost 7 bases, with 18 bases spanning the gap. The CDR3 here is CSAPRSRGGEKLFF. The DNA for the CDR3 is TGCAGTGCACCACGGTCCCGGGGGGGTGAAAAACTGTTTTTT.

The rearrangement links TRBV20-1 to TRBJ2-7; no reliable D call. The CDR3 has 11 residues. Trimming took off 6 bases at V and 7 bases at J, with 13 bases between the two ends. Germline V CDR1 and CDR2: DFQATT, SNEGSKA (reference sequence). CDR3 amino acids: CSAGYVSEQYF. CDR3 DNA sequence: TGCAGTGCAGGGTACGTTTCGGAGCAGTACTTC.

This clonotype has at least ten counts. The genes are TRBV7-9 and TRBJ2-2; D gene unclear. Trimming removed 11 bases at V and 6 bases at J, with 19 bases between. Germline CDR1 reads SEHNR; CDR2 reads FQNEAQ (reference sequence). This CDR3 is 14 amino acids long. DNA for the CDR3: TGTGCCGCAGATTCTGAAGCCGGCTCCGGGGAGCTGTTTTTT. Its translation is CAADSEAGSGELFF.

The J gene is TRBJ1-1, the V gene TRBV18; 10 nucleotides align to TRBD1. The CDR3 spans 15 residues. The germline CDR1 and CDR2 sequences are KGHSH and LQKENI. Losses at the gene ends were 6 bases for V and 2 bases for J; bases not matched to a gene: 6. The CDR3 region is CASSTGTGVNTEAFF. DNA for the CDR3: TGTGCCAGCTCGACCGGGACAGGGGTCAACACTGAAGCTTTCTTT.

This clonotype was recorded a few times. The rearrangement joins TRBV4-2 to TRBJ2-4; no definite D call. V lost 0 bases and J 0 bases, leaving 15 bases between the germline ends. This CDR3 is 18 amino acids long. Germline V gene sequence: CDR1 LGHNA, CDR2 YNFKEQ. The CDR3 region has the DNA TGTGCCAGCAGCCAAGACACGTCCGGCAATCTAGCCAAAAACATTCAGTACTTC. Its translation: CASSQDTSGNLAKNIQYF.